This T cell receptor beta chain was identified during a study of OX40 agonist ivuxolimab in advanced cancers. The overall study: The diagnoses of dose-escalation patients were hepatocellular carcinoma, melanoma, renal cell or head and neck cancer. Prior anti-PD-1, anti-PD-L1 or anti-CTLA-4 therapy did not bar entry, and 40% had some.

The trim removed 0 bases at V and 4 bases at J, leaving 2 bases unmatched. The CDR3 covers 14 residues. Germline CDR1 and CDR2: SGHRS and YFSETQ. Data came from immunoSEQ multiplex PCR; TCRdb stores just in-frame clones and leaves some out. The sample shows under 85,000 clones, around nine tenths of them seen only once. Systemic immunosuppression or autoimmune disease history was grounds to exclude patients. This TCR was recovered from an adult with an advanced solid tumor such as melanoma, head and neck, liver or kidney cancer. The chain has TRBV5-1 and TRBJ2-5; 8 positions match TRBD1. Specimen: CD4+ or CD8+ T cells sorted from blood, collected in a trial of the OX40 agonist ivuxolimab. This CDR3 is CASSLDTGGETQYF. The CDR3 DNA reads as TGCGCCAGCAGCTTGGATACAGGGGGAGAGACCCAGTACTTC. Based on the CDR3 plus reference TRBV5-1 and TRBJ2-5, the full variable domain is KAGVTQTPRYLIKTRGQQVTLSCSPISGHRSVSWYQQTPGQGLQFLFEYFSETQRNKGNFPGRFSGRQFSNSRSEMNVSTLELGDSALYLCASSLDTGGETQYFGPGTRLLVL.